Listed here are 2 T cell receptor beta chains from one sample, sequenced in a study of cytomegalovirus exposure and HLA in healthy donors (dated by TCRdb to about 2017). The library was obtained by the immunoSEQ multiplex PCR assay. TCRdb took this table from immuneACCESS and kept in-frame rearrangements with V and J called. Such tables lack part of the clones; where checked against another copy, unresolved V genes explain under half of the gap, and the rest is unexplained. The sample table shows 130,000 to 150,000 clones, and 85% to 90% are seen once. In total, the top ten clones hold nearly 3% of the sample. Sequencing was performed on PBMCs. The receptors originated from a young man in good health and CMV-seronegative.

In this sample, this clone turned up a few times. CDR3 DNA sequence: TGTGCCAGCAGCGACCGGGACAGGGGGCGACCTAATGAAAAACTGTTTTTT. Its translation: CASSDRDRGRPNEKLFF. This chain links TRBV13 with TRBJ1-4; 12 bases match TRBD1. V gave up 5 bases and J gave up 3 bases; unmatched junction bases: 7. This CDR3 contains 17 residues. From germline, CDR1 is PRHDT and CDR2 FYEKMQ (reference sequence).

The chain is built from TRBV2 and TRBJ2-1; 8 bases agree with TRBD1. Per the germline V gene, CDR1 is SNHLY and CDR2 is FYNNEI. V dropped 4 bases and J dropped 6; count of bases not matched to a gene: 8. The CDR3 contains 15 residues. The CDR3 spells CASSVGRGHGNEQFF. The CDR3 DNA reads as TGTGCCAGCAGTGTAGGCAGGGGGCATGGCAATGAGCAGTTCTTC. The complete variable domain, with remaining parts taken from reference TRBV2 and TRBJ2-1, reads EPEVTQTPSHQVTQMGQEVILRCVPISNHLYFYWYRQILGQKVEFLVSFYNNEISEKSEIFDDQFSVERPDGSNFTLKIRSTKLEDSAMYFCASSVGRGHGNEQFFGPGTRLTVL.